One sample yielded the 9 T cell receptor beta chains listed below, sequenced in a study of shared clonotypes between healthy human individuals. Produced via immunoSEQ multiplex PCR; TCRdb's table is partial and in-frame only. The table records fewer than 3 million clones, around 93% of them present only once. The sample consisted of naive CD4+ T cells from PBMCs. Subset defined: CD45RA+ positively selected. All receptors come from a man aged 18 to 30 in good health. Some clones in this sample may be carry-over from other donors' samples.

The V and J genes are TRBV7-9 and TRBJ2-7; the match to TRBD1 covers 7 bases. The CDR3 is 15 amino acids. Germline CDR1 and CDR2: SEHNR and FQNEAQ (reference sequence). Trimming at V came to 5 bases and at J to 2 bases, leaving 9 bases not matched to a gene. The CDR3 reads CASSERPGQTYEQYF. The CDR3 coding sequence is TGTGCCAGCAGCGAAAGACCGGGACAGACCTACGAGCAGTACTTC.

The chain is built from TRBV6-5 and TRBJ1-5; perhaps TRBD1 as D (6 bases). Germline V gene data show CDR1 as MNHEY and CDR2 as SVGAGI. CDR3 size: 15 residues. The V end was cut by 0 bases, the J end by 4 bases, with 10 bases between. DNA for the CDR3: TGTGCCAGCAGTTACTCAACAGGGAAAAATCAGCCCCAGCATTTT. Its translation is CASSYSTGKNQPQHF.

The genes are TRBV28 and TRBJ1-2; tentative D call: TRBD1 (6 bases). The CDR3 has 15 amino acids. CDR1 MDHEN and CDR2 SYDVKM come from the germline V gene. Trimming pared 7 bases from V and 2 bases from J, leaving 17 bases between. The CDR3 DNA reads TGTGCCAGCACCCAAGGGGGGGGCTTGAACTATGGCTACACCTTC. It encodes CASTQGGGLNYGYTF.

About this clone: Other DNA sequences in this specimen translate into the identical CDR3. The rearrangement links TRBV27 to TRBJ1-4; D not resolved. V lost 3 bases to trimming and J lost 0 bases, with 8 bases between them. This CDR3 is 15 amino acids long. CDR1 MNHEY and CDR2 SMNVEV come from the germline V gene (reference sequence). The CDR3 DNA is TGTGCCAGCAGTTTCGGACGGGCAACTAATGAAAAACTGTTTTTT. This translates into CASSFGRATNEKLFF. Complete variable domain (other parts from reference TRBV27 and TRBJ1-4): EAQVTQNPRYLITVTGKKLTVTCSQNMNHEYMSWYRQDPGLGLRQIYYSMNVEVTDKGDVPEGYKVSRKEKRNFPLILESPSPNQTSLYFCASSFGRATNEKLFFGSGTQLSVL.

The chain uses TRBV5-4 and TRBJ2-7; 9 positions agree with TRBD2. The junction had 7 bases not matched to a gene; V was cut back by 4 bases and J by 5 bases. The CDR3 has 14 residues. Per the germline V gene, CDR1 is SGHNT and CDR2 is YYREEE (reference sequence). CDR3 region: CASSTTSGNDEQYF. In nucleotides, the CDR3 is TGTGCCAGCAGCACGACTAGCGGAAACGACGAGCAGTACTTC.

The J gene is TRBJ2-5, the V gene TRBV13; 10 bases map to TRBD1. From germline, CDR1 is PRHDT and CDR2 FYEKMQ (reference sequence). The CDR3 totals 17 residues. The V and J ends lost 3 bases and 5 bases, in that order; junction bases with no gene match: 12. CDR3 coding DNA: TGTGCCAGCAGCTTTAGCCTCACTGACAGGGGGCTCGAGACCCAGTACTTC. Translating it yields CASSFSLTDRGLETQYF.

This chain links TRBV20-1 with TRBJ2-4; no reliable D call. The V and J ends lost 3 bases and 6 bases respectively, with 6 bases between them. CDR3 length: 11 residues. Germline CDR1 reads DFQATT; CDR2 reads SNEGSKA (reference sequence). The CDR3 nucleotides read TGCAGTGCTAGTCCCCTAAACATTCAGTACTTC. Translated: CSASPLNIQYF.

CDR3 amino acids: CASSSGTRVTF. The CDR3 region has the DNA TGTGCCAGCAGTTCCGGGACCCGTGTTACCTTC. The V call is TRBV28, the J call TRBJ1-2; possible D gene TRBD1, 5 bases. The germline gives CDR1 MDHEN, CDR2 SYDVKM. Trimming cost V 4 bases and J 14 bases, with 14 bases left between them. This CDR3 comprises 11 residues.

This sequence joins TRBV28 and TRBJ2-2, with D possibly being TRBD2 (5 bases). V lost 3 bases and J lost 3, with 8 bases in between. This CDR3 has 14 residues. The germline V gene has CDR1 MDHEN and CDR2 SYDVKM. CDR3 DNA: TGTGCCAGCAGTTTCGAGGGTTACACCGGGGAGCTGTTTTTT. This encodes CASSFEGYTGELFF.